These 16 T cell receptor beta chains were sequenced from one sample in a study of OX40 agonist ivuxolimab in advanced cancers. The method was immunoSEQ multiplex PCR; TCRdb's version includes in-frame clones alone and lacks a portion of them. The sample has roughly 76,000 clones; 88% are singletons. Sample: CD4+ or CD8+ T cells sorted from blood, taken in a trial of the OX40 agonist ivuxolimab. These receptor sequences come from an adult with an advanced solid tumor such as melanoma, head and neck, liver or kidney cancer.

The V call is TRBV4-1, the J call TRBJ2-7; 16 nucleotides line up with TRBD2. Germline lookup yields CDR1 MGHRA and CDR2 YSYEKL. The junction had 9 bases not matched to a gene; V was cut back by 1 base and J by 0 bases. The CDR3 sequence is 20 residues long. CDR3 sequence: CASSQGAGTSGRVSSYEQYF. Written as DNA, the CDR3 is TGCGCCAGCAGCCAAGGCGCCGGGACTAGCGGGAGGGTAAGCTCCTACGAGCAGTACTTC.

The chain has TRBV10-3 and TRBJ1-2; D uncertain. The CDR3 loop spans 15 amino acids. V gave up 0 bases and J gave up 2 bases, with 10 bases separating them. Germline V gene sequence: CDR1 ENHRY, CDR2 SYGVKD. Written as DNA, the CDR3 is TGTGCCATCAGTGAGTCGCGGACTTTAAACTATGGCTACACCTTC. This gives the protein CAISESRTLNYGYTF.

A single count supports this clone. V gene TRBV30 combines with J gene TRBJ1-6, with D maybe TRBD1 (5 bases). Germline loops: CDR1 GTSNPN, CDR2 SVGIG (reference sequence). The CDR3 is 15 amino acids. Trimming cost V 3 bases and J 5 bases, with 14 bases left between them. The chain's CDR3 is CAWRFRDRDNSPLHF. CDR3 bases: TGTGCCTGGAGGTTCCGGGACCGAGATAATTCACCCCTCCACTTT.

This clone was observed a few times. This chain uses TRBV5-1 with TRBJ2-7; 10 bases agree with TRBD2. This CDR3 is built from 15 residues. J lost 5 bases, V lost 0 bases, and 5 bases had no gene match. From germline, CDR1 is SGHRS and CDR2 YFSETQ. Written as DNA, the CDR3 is TGCGCCAGCAGCTTGGGAGCGGGAGGGTTGAACGAGCAGTACTTC. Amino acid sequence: CASSLGAGGLNEQYF.

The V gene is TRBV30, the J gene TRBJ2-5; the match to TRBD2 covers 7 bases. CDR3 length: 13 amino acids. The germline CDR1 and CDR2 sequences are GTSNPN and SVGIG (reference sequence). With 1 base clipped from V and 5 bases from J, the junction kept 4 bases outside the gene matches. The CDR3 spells CAWSGGGYETQYF. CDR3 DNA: TGTGCCTGGAGTGGGGGGGGGTATGAGACCCAGTACTTC.

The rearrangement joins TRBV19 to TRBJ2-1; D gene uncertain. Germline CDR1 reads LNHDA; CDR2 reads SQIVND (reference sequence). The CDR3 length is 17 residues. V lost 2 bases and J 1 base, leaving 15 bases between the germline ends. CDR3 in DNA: TGTGCCAGTAGTATAAATGGAGCCGTGGGTTCCTACAATGAGCAGTTCTTC. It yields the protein CASSINGAVGSYNEQFF.

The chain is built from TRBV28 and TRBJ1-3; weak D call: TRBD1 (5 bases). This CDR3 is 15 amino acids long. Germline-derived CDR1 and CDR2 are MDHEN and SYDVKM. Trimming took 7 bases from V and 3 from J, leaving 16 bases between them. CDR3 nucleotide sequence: TGTGCCAGCACCCTTGGGGGGTCGTATGGAAACACCATATATTTT. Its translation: CASTLGGSYGNTIYF. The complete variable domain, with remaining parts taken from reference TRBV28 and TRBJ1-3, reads DVKVTQSSRYLVKRTGEKVFLECVQDMDHENMFWYRQDPGLGLRLIYFSYDVKMKEKGDIPEGYSVSREKKERFSLILESASTNQTSMYLCASTLGGSYGNTIYFGEGSWLTVV.

CDR3 nucleotide sequence: TGTGCCAGCAGCCTAGGGTTCTCTGGAAACACCATATATTTT. Encoded protein: CASSLGFSGNTIYF. The rearrangement uses TRBV27 and TRBJ1-3; D is unclear. CDR1 is MNHEY and CDR2 is SMNVEV in the germline V gene (reference sequence). The ends were cut back, 6 bases at V and 0 bases at J, with 9 bases in the middle. The CDR3 runs to 14 residues.

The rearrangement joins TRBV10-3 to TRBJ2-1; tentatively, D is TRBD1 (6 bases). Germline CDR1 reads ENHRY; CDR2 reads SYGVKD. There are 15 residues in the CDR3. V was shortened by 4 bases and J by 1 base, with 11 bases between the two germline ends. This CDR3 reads CAISGNRDSYNEQFF. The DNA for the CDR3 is TGTGCCATCAGTGGAAACAGGGATTCCTACAATGAGCAGTTCTTC.

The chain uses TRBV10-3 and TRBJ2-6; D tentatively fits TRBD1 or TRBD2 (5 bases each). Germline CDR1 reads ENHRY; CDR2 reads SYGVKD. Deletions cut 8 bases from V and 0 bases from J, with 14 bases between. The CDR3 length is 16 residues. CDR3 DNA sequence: TGTGCCATCGAATCCGGGACGTCCTCTGGGGCCAACGTCCTGACTTTC. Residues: CAIESGTSSGANVLTF.

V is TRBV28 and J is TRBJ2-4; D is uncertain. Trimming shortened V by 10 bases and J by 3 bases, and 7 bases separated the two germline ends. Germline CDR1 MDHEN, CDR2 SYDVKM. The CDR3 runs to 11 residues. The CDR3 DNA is TGTGCCATTGGGTTCAAAAACATTCAGTACTTC. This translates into CAIGFKNIQYF. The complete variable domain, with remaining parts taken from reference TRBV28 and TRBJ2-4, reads DVKVTQSSRYLVKRTGEKVFLECVQDMDHENMFWYRQDPGLGLRLIYFSYDVKMKEKGDIPEGYSVSREKKERFSLILESASTNQTSMYLCAIGFKNIQYFGAGTRLSVL.

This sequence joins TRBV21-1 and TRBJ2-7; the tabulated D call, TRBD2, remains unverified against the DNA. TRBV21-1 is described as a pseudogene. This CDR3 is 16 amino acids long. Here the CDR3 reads CASSKASSVNSYEQYF. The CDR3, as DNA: TGTGCCAGCAGCAAAGCGTCTAGCGTAAACTCCTACGAGCAGTACTTC.

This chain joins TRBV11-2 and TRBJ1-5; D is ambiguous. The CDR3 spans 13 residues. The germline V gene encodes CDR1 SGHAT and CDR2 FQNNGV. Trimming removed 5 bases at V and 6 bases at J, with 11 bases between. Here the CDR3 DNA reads TGTGCCAGCAGCCTTGAAGGCGGTCAGCCCCAGCATTTT. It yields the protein CASSLEGGQPQHF.

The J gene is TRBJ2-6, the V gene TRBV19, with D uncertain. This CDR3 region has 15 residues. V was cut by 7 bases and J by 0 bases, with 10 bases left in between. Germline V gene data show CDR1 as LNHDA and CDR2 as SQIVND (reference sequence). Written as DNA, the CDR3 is TGTGCCAGTAAGGACGATTACTCTGGGGCCAACGTCCTGACTTTC. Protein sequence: CASKDDYSGANVLTF.

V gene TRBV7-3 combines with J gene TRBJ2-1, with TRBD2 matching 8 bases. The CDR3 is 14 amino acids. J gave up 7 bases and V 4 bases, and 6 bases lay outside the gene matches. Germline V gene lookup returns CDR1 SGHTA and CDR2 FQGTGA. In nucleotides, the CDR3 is TGTGCCAGCAGCTCCGGCGGGAGGTCGAATGAGCAGTTCTTC. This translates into CASSSGGRSNEQFF.

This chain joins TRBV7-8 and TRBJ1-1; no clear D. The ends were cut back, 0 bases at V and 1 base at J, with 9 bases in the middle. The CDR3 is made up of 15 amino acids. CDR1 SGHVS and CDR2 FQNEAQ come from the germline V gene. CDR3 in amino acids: CASSLAQQRNTEAFF. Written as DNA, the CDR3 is TGTGCCAGCAGCTTAGCCCAACAGAGGAACACTGAAGCTTTCTTT.